The 11 T cell receptor beta chains below were found in one sample sequenced in a study of cytomegalovirus exposure and HLA in healthy donors. Amplification used 60 Vbeta primers and 13 Jbeta primers. Some clones are missing from TCRdb's copy, which holds only in-frame ones; the method was immunoSEQ multiplex PCR. This sample carries 90,000 to 150,000 clones, 75% of them seen once, and the ten largest clones take roughly 3%. Input material: PBMCs. These receptors originate from a woman aged 40 to 50 in good health and CMV-seropositive.

The chain joins TRBV7-3 to TRBJ2-7; weak D call: TRBD1 (5 bases). The CDR3 loop spans 12 amino acids. The germline CDR1 and CDR2 sequences are SGHTA and FQGTGA. V lost 4 bases and J lost 7, with 11 bases in between. CDR3 region: CASSSLRGEQYF. CDR3 in DNA: TGTGCCAGCAGCTCCCTTAGGGGAGAGCAGTACTTC.

The V call is TRBV7-9, the J call TRBJ1-1, with D tentatively TRBD1 (5 bases). The V gene lost 5 bases and the J gene lost 0 bases, with 19 bases spanning the gap. This CDR3 is 17 amino acids long. Germline CDR1 is SEHNR and CDR2 is FQNEAQ (reference sequence). This CDR3 is CASSPPGGWVVNTEAFF. For the CDR3, the DNA is TGTGCCAGCAGCCCCCCGGGGGGGTGGGTAGTGAACACTGAAGCTTTCTTT.

This chain uses TRBV9 with TRBJ2-7; 8 bases line up with TRBD1. With V trimmed by 0 bases and J by 1 base, 9 bases remained unmatched. The CDR3 is 17 amino acids. Germline CDR1 and CDR2: SGDLS and YYNGEE. DNA of the CDR3: TGTGCCAGCAGCGTAGAAGGACAGGGAGGTCTATCCTACGAGCAGTACTTC. It specifies CASSVEGQGGLSYEQYF.

This chain joins TRBV5-5 and TRBJ2-7; 7 bases map to TRBD2. The CDR3 spans 14 residues. V was pared by 2 bases and J by 0 bases, with 2 bases of the junction left unmatched. Per the germline V gene, CDR1 is SGHKS and CDR2 is YYEKEE (reference sequence). CDR3 amino acids: CASSFWGGSYEQYF. The CDR3 DNA follows: TGTGCCAGCAGCTTCTGGGGGGGCTCCTACGAGCAGTACTTC.

This clone has a handful of counts. The CDR3 loop is CASSQAGTSGVTGELFF. CDR3 nucleotides: TGTGCCAGCAGCCAAGCGGGGACTAGCGGGGTCACCGGGGAGCTGTTTTTT. This rearrangement joins TRBV4-2 to TRBJ2-2; 13 positions agree with TRBD2. There are 17 residues in the CDR3. The ends lost 1 base at V and 4 bases at J; junction bases unmatched: 3. Per the germline V gene, CDR1 is LGHNA and CDR2 is YNFKEQ.

This clone turned up a few times. This sequence joins TRBV4-3 and TRBJ1-6, with 7 nucleotides matching TRBD1. The germline gives CDR1 LGHNA, CDR2 YSLEER. The trim removed 4 bases at V and 9 bases at J, leaving 3 bases unmatched. The CDR3 contains 13 residues. In DNA, the CDR3 is TGCGCCAGCAGCCTTGGACAGGCTTCACCCCTCCACTTT. It specifies CASSLGQASPLHF.

The gene calls are TRBV29-1 and TRBJ1-2; D is unclear. The CDR3 extends over 14 amino acids. Germline V gene sequence: CDR1 SQVTM, CDR2 ANQGSEA. V was cut by 2 bases and J by 6 bases, with 16 bases left in between. The CDR3: CSVEQWVREDGYTF. The CDR3 DNA follows: TGCAGCGTTGAACAGTGGGTCCGAGAGGATGGCTACACCTTC. The variable domain in full, with the rest retrieved from reference TRBV29-1 and TRBJ1-2, is SAVISQKPSRDICQRGTSLTIQCQVDSQVTMMFWYRQQPGQSLTLIATANQGSEATYESGFVIDKFPISRPNLTFSTLTVSNMSPEDSSIYLCSVEQWVREDGYTFGSGTRLTVV.

The J gene is TRBJ1-4, the V gene TRBV7-2, with 9 bases fitting TRBD1. V gave up 1 base and J gave up 7 bases; unmatched junction bases: 4. This CDR3 has 15 residues. Germline CDR1 and CDR2: SGHTA and FQGNSA. CDR3 residues: CASSLVTGGREKLFF. The CDR3 DNA follows: TGTGCCAGCAGCTTAGTGACAGGGGGACGTGAAAAACTGTTTTTT.

The rearrangement links TRBV9 to TRBJ1-3; TRBD1 matches 8 bases. Germline values: CDR1 SGDLS, CDR2 YYNGEE. There are 15 residues in the CDR3. V lost 3 bases and J lost 6; bases outside the gene matches: 8. For the CDR3, the DNA is TGTGCCAGCAGCGATGGGGGACAGGTAGCAAACACCATATATTTT. Translating it yields CASSDGGQVANTIYF.

The chain combines TRBV5-6 with TRBJ1-4; tentatively, D is TRBD1 (6 bases). Germline CDR1 and CDR2: SGHDT and YYEEEE. CDR3 length: 16 residues. Trimming removed 0 bases at V and 0 bases at J, with 9 bases between. Written as DNA, the CDR3 is TGTGCCAGCAGCTTGGGACAGGTTGCAACTAATGAAAAACTGTTTTTT. This translates into CASSLGQVATNEKLFF.

The rearrangement uses TRBV9 and TRBJ1-1; TRBD1 agrees at 9 bases. The germline gives CDR1 SGDLS, CDR2 YYNGEE. With V trimmed by 4 bases and J by 1 base, 2 bases remained unmatched. The CDR3 has 14 residues. The CDR3 region has the DNA TGTGCCAGCAGCCCGACAGGGGGGAACACTGAAGCTTTCTTT. Its translation is CASSPTGGNTEAFF.